A single sample is the source of the 29 T cell receptor beta chains below, sequenced in a study of CD8 T cells in ankylosing spondylitis. A single record per CDR3 protein comes from TCRdb applying MiXCR to the 5' RACE reads. This table has 350,000 or so distinct CDR3 sequences, roughly 14% appearing once. Material: blood, either unsorted or a sorted T cell fraction (not recorded which). These receptors all come from a male donor with ankylosing spondylitis or in good health (not recorded which).

The chain has TRBV5-1 and TRBJ2-1; possible D gene TRBD2, 5 bases. The CDR3 length is 17 residues. V was clipped by 5 bases and J by 6 bases, with 24 bases between them. Per the germline V gene, CDR1 is SGHRS and CDR2 is YFSETQ. CDR3: CASSPRGSGGGVNEQFF. The CDR3 nucleotides read TGCGCCAGCAGTCCGCGCGGATCAGGAGGTGGGGTCAATGAGCAGTTCTTC.

The V gene is TRBV2, the J gene TRBJ1-3, with D unresolved. This CDR3 has 12 amino acids. Trimming shortened V by 6 bases and J by 2 bases, and 5 bases separated the two germline ends. Germline CDR1 and CDR2: SNHLY and FYNNEI. The CDR3 spells CASRSTGNTIYF. CDR3 sequence (DNA): TGTGCCAGCAGGTCCACTGGAAACACCATATATTTT.

This clonotype was found a few times. The V and J genes are TRBV7-9 and TRBJ1-1; D not certain. Trimming removed 2 bases at V and 2 bases at J, with 12 bases between. The CDR3 has 15 amino acids. Germline CDR1 reads SEHNR; CDR2 reads FQNEAQ (reference sequence). The CDR3 nucleotides read TGTGCCAGCAGCTTAAGAAGGGCGGATAACACTGAAGCTTTCTTT. Translated: CASSLRRADNTEAFF.

CDR3 region: CASSLNRDLSSPLHF. As DNA, the CDR3 is TGCGCCAGCAGCCTAAACAGGGACCTTTCTTCACCCCTCCACTTT. This chain links TRBV5-1 with TRBJ1-6, with D possibly TRBD1 on 6 matching bases. The CDR3 is 15 amino acids. The germline V and J ends were trimmed by 4 bases and 9 bases, with 17 bases remaining between them. Germline assignment: CDR1 SGHRS and CDR2 YFSETQ. The variable domain in full, completed from reference TRBV5-1 and TRBJ1-6, reads KAGVTQTPRYLIKTRGQQVTLSCSPISGHRSVSWYQQTPGQGLQFLFEYFSETQRNKGNFPGRFSGRQFSNSRSEMNVSTLELGDSALYLCASSLNRDLSSPLHFGNGTRLTVT.

This clonotype has a handful of counts. The gene calls are TRBV10-3 and TRBJ1-2; D perhaps matches TRBD1 (6 bases). Germline assignment: CDR1 ENHRY and CDR2 SYGVKD. V lost 0 bases to trimming and J lost 7 bases, with 18 bases between them. The CDR3 is 16 residues long. CDR3 bases: TGTGCCATCAGTGAGTCGAGGGGGTCGCGTGGTGGTGGCTACACCTTC. This gives the protein CAISESRGSRGGGYTF.

There are a few counts of this clonotype. J is TRBJ2-5 and V is TRBV4-2; 16 bases agree with TRBD2. This CDR3 has 18 amino acids. CDR1 is LGHNA, CDR2 YNFKEQ, per germline. The V segment lost 3 bases and the J segment 2 bases; nucleotides outside the gene matches: 6. CDR3 DNA sequence: TGTGCCAGCAGCCATGGCGGGGGACTAGCGGGAGGGCAAGAGACCCAGTACTTC. Residues: CASSHGGGLAGGQETQYF.

This clonotype was observed a handful of times. The gene calls are TRBV4-2 and TRBJ2-3; TRBD2 matches 7 bases. V shed 1 base and J 5 bases; nucleotides not matched to a gene: 9. Germline values: CDR1 LGHNA, CDR2 YNFKEQ. The CDR3 covers 16 residues. The CDR3 nucleotides are TGTGCCAGCAGCCAAGGATTCGGGGGGAAGGGAGATACGCAGTATTTT. Its protein product is CASSQGFGGKGDTQYF.

The genes are TRBV4-1 and TRBJ2-7; D assignment may be TRBD1 or TRBD2 (6 bases each). This CDR3 comprises 16 residues. Per the germline V gene, CDR1 is MGHRA and CDR2 is YSYEKL. V was cut by 0 bases and J by 0 bases, with 12 bases left in between. In DNA, the CDR3 is TGCGCCAGCAGCCAAGATGGGGGGCTACGCTCCTACGAGCAGTACTTC. Its translation is CASSQDGGLRSYEQYF.

The rearrangement links TRBV20-1 to TRBJ2-2; 11 nucleotides line up with TRBD1. This CDR3 contains 17 residues. CDR1 and CDR2 (germline): DFQATT, SNEGSKA (reference sequence). The CDR3 nucleotides are TGCAGCTTCAGCGCCCCGGGACAGGGGGTGAGGAGCGGGGAGCTGTTTTTT. It yields the protein CSFSAPGQGVRSGELFF.

This clonotype was seen a handful of times. This chain uses TRBV29-1 with TRBJ1-2; D remains unclear. Trimming cost V 0 bases and J 7 bases, with 12 bases left between them. CDR3 length: 13 amino acids. Germline V gene sequence: CDR1 SQVTM, CDR2 ANQGSEA. The CDR3 region has the DNA TGCAGCGTTGAAGATCATAGGGCGCGTGGCTACACCTTC. This sequence encodes CSVEDHRARGYTF.

The chain recombines TRBV7-2 with TRBJ1-6; D gene ambiguous. The CDR3 runs 12 residues. CDR1 and CDR2 from the germline V gene are SGHTA and FQGNSA. Trimming removed 2 bases from V and 9 bases from J, with 5 bases in between. CDR3 in DNA: TGTGCCAGCAGCTTATTAGGTTCACCCCTCCACTTT. As protein: CASSLLGSPLHF.

This clonotype was recorded at least ten times. V gene TRBV11-2 combines with J gene TRBJ1-1; a possible D gene is TRBD1 (5 bases). Germline values: CDR1 SGHAT, CDR2 FQNNGV. CDR3 size: 14 residues. Trimming removed 3 bases from V and 2 bases from J, with 10 bases in between. The chain's CDR3 is CASSFWDANTEAFF. DNA of the CDR3: TGTGCCAGCAGCTTTTGGGACGCAAACACTGAAGCTTTCTTT.

The gene calls are TRBV20-1 and TRBJ1-2, with a weak D call TRBD1 (5 bases). This CDR3 region has 13 residues. Trimming took 3 bases from V and 2 from J, leaving 10 bases between them. In germline, CDR1 is DFQATT, CDR2 SNEGSKA (reference sequence). The CDR3 reads CSARLGGNYGYTF. The CDR3, as DNA: TGCAGTGCTAGGCTCGGGGGGAACTATGGCTACACCTTC.

This clonotype was detected a few times. The rearrangement joins TRBV7-9 to TRBJ1-2; 7 bases fit TRBD1. The CDR3 runs 14 residues. J lost 8 bases, V lost 5 bases, and 11 bases had no gene match. The germline V gene encodes CDR1 SEHNR and CDR2 FQNEAQ (reference sequence). CDR3 bases: TGTGCCAGCAGCCCTACTGGACAGGTCTTGGGCTACACCTTC. The encoded protein is CASSPTGQVLGYTF.

The rearrangement uses TRBV18 and TRBJ2-3; D unresolved. Germline V gives CDR1 KGHSH, CDR2 LQKENI. Trimming cost V 1 base and J 6 bases, with 8 bases left between them. This CDR3 is 13 amino acids long. CDR3 in amino acids: CASSPLPGDTQYF. The CDR3, as DNA: TGTGCCAGCTCACCACTTCCCGGGGATACGCAGTATTTT.

This clonotype was recorded at least ten times. The chain links TRBV20-1 to TRBJ2-3; D gene unclear. Germline V gene lookup returns CDR1 DFQATT and CDR2 SNEGSKA (reference sequence). This CDR3 has 12 amino acids. The CDR3 loop is CSPISGTDTQYF. In DNA form, the CDR3 reads TGCAGCCCCATCAGCGGCACAGATACGCAGTATTTT.

There are a few counts of this clonotype. V usage is TRBV20-1 and J usage is TRBJ2-7; D gene uncertain. The CDR3 is 14 residues long. V shed 6 bases and J shed 6 bases, with 21 bases lying between them. CDR1 is DFQATT, CDR2 SNEGSKA, per germline (reference sequence). The CDR3 protein is CSALNRGGLGEQYF. The CDR3 DNA sequence: TGCAGTGCCCTTAATCGAGGTGGTCTAGGCGAGCAGTACTTC.

This sequence joins TRBV11-2 and TRBJ1-3; D uncertain. V gave up 5 bases and J gave up 4 bases, with 6 bases separating them. The CDR3 runs 12 residues. Germline values: CDR1 SGHAT, CDR2 FQNNGV. This CDR3 is CASSEQGNTIYF. CDR3 sequence (DNA): TGTGCCAGCAGCGAACAGGGAAACACCATATATTTT.

This clonotype was seen a handful of times. The chain employs TRBV3-1 and TRBJ2-7; 8 positions match TRBD2. The CDR3 is 15 amino acids. V was pared by 3 bases and J by 6 bases, with 10 bases of the junction left unmatched. Per germline, CDR1 LGHDT and CDR2 YNNKEL (reference sequence). CDR3 sequence reads: CASSQGLGWVSEQYF. CDR3 nucleotide sequence: TGTGCCAGCAGCCAGGGACTAGGATGGGTCTCCGAGCAGTACTTC.

The gene calls are TRBV12-3 or TRBV12-4 and TRBJ1-1; tentative D call: TRBD1 (6 bases). This CDR3 is 12 amino acids long. Between the trimmed V and J ends, which lost 6 bases and 11 bases, there was a span of 16 bases. This chain's CDR3 is CASSLGASSAFF. The CDR3 DNA sequence: TGTGCCAGCAGCTTGGGGGCCAGCTCGGCTTTCTTT.

The CDR3 nucleotides read TGTGCCAGCAGTTTCCAGGGACTAGCGGGAGTGGAGACCCAGTACTTC. Translation gives CASSFQGLAGVETQYF. The J gene is TRBJ2-5, the V gene TRBV27; 14 nucleotides line up with TRBD2. Trimming at V came to 3 bases and at J to 5 bases, leaving 5 bases not matched to a gene. Germline CDR1 and CDR2: MNHEY and SMNVEV (reference sequence). The CDR3 is 16 amino acids.

This clonotype was counted a single time. The chain links TRBV18 to TRBJ2-1; a possible D gene is TRBD1 (6 bases). Trimming stripped 3 bases from V and 6 bases from J, with 18 bases between. The CDR3 is 16 amino acids. Looked up from germline, CDR1 is KGHSH and CDR2 is LQKENI. CDR3 nucleotides: TGTGCCAGCTCACCTCTGGAGCTAATAGGGGGCAATGAGCAGTTCTTC. It is translated as CASSPLELIGGNEQFF.

This clonotype was found a few times. V and J are TRBV7-2 and TRBJ1-6, with 8 bases aligning to TRBD1. Trimming removed 3 bases from V and 7 bases from J; junction bases left unmatched: 5. CDR3 length equals 15 residues. Germline V gene data show CDR1 as SGHTA and CDR2 as FQGNSA. The CDR3 loop reads CASSFTGQVNSPLHF. The CDR3 DNA is TGTGCCAGCAGCTTTACGGGACAGGTCAATTCACCCCTCCACTTT.

Ten or more counts support this clonotype. The V call is TRBV12-3 or TRBV12-4, the J call TRBJ1-1; D perhaps matches TRBD1 (5 bases). V shed 4 bases and J shed 0 bases, with 15 bases lying between them. The CDR3 has 16 residues. The CDR3 DNA sequence: TGTGCCAGCAGTTCCCCCCAGGGATCCATGAACACTGAAGCTTTCTTT. This encodes CASSSPQGSMNTEAFF.

V gene TRBV7-2 combines with J gene TRBJ2-7; 11 bases agree with TRBD2. V was clipped by 1 base and J by 6 bases; unmatched bases: 5. The CDR3 is 15 amino acids. CDR1 is SGHTA and CDR2 is FQGNSA in the germline V gene. CDR3 bases: TGTGCCAGCAGCTTAGTGGCTAGCGGGGGGTTCGAGCAGTACTTC. Its translation: CASSLVASGGFEQYF.

This chain uses TRBV6-5 with TRBJ1-2, with no clear D. The V gene's germline CDR1 is MNHEY and CDR2 SVGAGI. Trimming took off 0 bases at V and 4 bases at J, with 9 bases between the two ends. This CDR3 has 14 amino acids. CDR3 sequence reads: CASSYSTGGYGYTF. In DNA, the CDR3 is TGTGCCAGCAGTTACTCTACGGGAGGCTATGGCTACACCTTC.

This clonotype was seen many times. V gene TRBV27 combines with J gene TRBJ1-5; D not certain. V dropped 5 bases and J dropped 9 bases, with 5 bases sitting between them. CDR3 length: 10 amino acids. CDR1 and CDR2 (germline): MNHEY, SMNVEV (reference sequence). The chain's CDR3 is CASSGGPQHF. The CDR3 DNA reads TGTGCCAGCAGTGGAGGGCCCCAGCATTTT.

The rearrangement uses TRBV6-4 and TRBJ2-1; TRBD1 matches at 9 bases. From germline, CDR1 is MRHNA and CDR2 SNTAGT. The CDR3 is made up of 16 amino acids. The junction had 2 bases not matched to a gene; V was cut back by 2 bases and J by 0 bases. The CDR3 DNA is TGTGCCAGCAGTGACAGACAGGGGGTCTCCTACAATGAGCAGTTCTTC. Its translation: CASSDRQGVSYNEQFF.

The chain combines TRBV7-9 with TRBJ2-2, with 10 bases that match TRBD2. Germline V gives CDR1 SEHNR, CDR2 FQNEAQ (reference sequence). V dropped 4 bases and J dropped 5; count of bases not matched to a gene: 7. This CDR3 is 16 amino acids long. This CDR3 reads CASSSLAGERTGELFF. The DNA of the CDR3 is TGTGCCAGCAGCTCGCTAGCGGGGGAAAGAACCGGGGAGCTGTTTTTT.